The rows below give T cell receptor beta chains drawn from one sample of a study of human T cells and chemical hapten exposure. TCRdb re-called the RACE reads through MiXCR, storing one row per CDR3 protein. Found here are about 350,000 distinct CDR3 sequences, about 6% of them singletons; the top ten hold around 5.8%. The material sequenced was whole blood, taken in connection with sensitization to the hapten diphenylcyclopropenone (DPC). The receptors here all came from a woman aged 18-30 years with alopecia areata. Some clones in this sample may be carry-over from other donors' samples. CDR3s include the opening cysteine and the closing phenylalanine or tryptophan. The order of the fields is clone size, V gene, D gene, J gene, CDR3 DNA, CDR3 protein. D genes are given only for firm matches. Where a row states a size, it is once, few, many or the class of an expanded clone; other rows omit it.

clone_size: few; v_call: TRBV7-3; d_call: TRBD1; j_call: TRBJ2-5; cdr3_nt: TGTGCCAGCAGCCCAGGGGGCGGGTCCAAAGAGACCCAGTACTTC; cdr3_aa: CASSPGGGSKETQYF
clone_size: few; v_call: TRBV7-9; d_call: .; j_call: TRBJ1-2; cdr3_nt: TGTGCCAGCAGCCCTGAGAACAGGGAGTGCTATGGCTACACCTTC; cdr3_aa: CASSPENRECYGYTF
clone_size: .; v_call: TRBV2; d_call: .; j_call: TRBJ1-1; cdr3_nt: TGTGCCAGCAGTGAGGGCCCTAGAGCTTTCTTT; cdr3_aa: CASSEGPRAFF
clone_size: .; v_call: TRBV20-1; d_call: .; j_call: TRBJ2-3; cdr3_nt: TGCAGTGCTAGGGCCGGGATCCGACGACCAGATACGCAGTATTTT; cdr3_aa: CSARAGIRRPDTQYF
clone_size: many; v_call: TRBV5-1; d_call: .; j_call: TRBJ1-1; cdr3_nt: TGCGCCAGCAGCTTGGTTTCGGCAGATGAAGCTTTCTTT; cdr3_aa: CASSLVSADEAFF
clone_size: many; v_call: TRBV28; d_call: TRBD1; j_call: TRBJ1-5; cdr3_nt: TGTGCCAGCAGTTTATCCTACAGGGGTAAGCAGCCCCAGCATTTT; cdr3_aa: CASSLSYRGKQPQHF
clone_size: .; v_call: TRBV5-1; d_call: .; j_call: TRBJ2-3; cdr3_nt: TGCGCCAGCAGCTCGGGGCAGCCCCGCACAGATACGCAGTATTTT; cdr3_aa: CASSSGQPRTDTQYF
clone_size: many; v_call: TRBV18; d_call: .; j_call: TRBJ2-1; cdr3_nt: TGTGCCAGCTCACCCCTTATCGGTAATGAGCAGTTCTTC; cdr3_aa: CASSPLIGNEQFF
clone_size: few; v_call: TRBV29-1; d_call: TRBD1; j_call: TRBJ2-7; cdr3_nt: TGCAGCGTTGTAGGGGACAGGAAAACCTACGAGCAGTACTTC; cdr3_aa: CSVVGDRKTYEQYF
clone_size: many; v_call: TRBV28; d_call: .; j_call: TRBJ1-2; cdr3_nt: TGTGCCAGCAGTTTGAAGAAACGAGGCTACACCTTC; cdr3_aa: CASSLKKRGYTF
clone_size: .; v_call: TRBV29-1; d_call: .; j_call: TRBJ1-5; cdr3_nt: TGCAGCGTTGTTCTCCAGAACAATCAGCCCCAGCATTTT; cdr3_aa: CSVVLQNNQPQHF
clone_size: many; v_call: TRBV6-4; d_call: .; j_call: TRBJ2-2; cdr3_nt: TGTGCCAGCAGTGACTCAGACACCGGGGAGCTGTTTTTT; cdr3_aa: CASSDSDTGELFF
clone_size: .; v_call: TRBV6-5; d_call: .; j_call: TRBJ1-1; cdr3_nt: TGTGCCAGCAGTTACGGCAGGGGCGACACTGAAGCTTTCTTT; cdr3_aa: CASSYGRGDTEAFF
clone_size: many; v_call: TRBV12-5; d_call: .; j_call: TRBJ1-5; cdr3_nt: TGTGCTAGTGGCCAGGCAGACAGCCAGCCCCAGCATTTT; cdr3_aa: CASGQADSQPQHF
clone_size: .; v_call: TRBV6-4; d_call: TRBD1; j_call: TRBJ1-4; cdr3_nt: TGTGCCAACCCGGTTGACAGGGGGGTATTACAAAACGGTGAAAAACTGTTTTTT; cdr3_aa: CANPVDRGVLQNGEKLFF
clone_size: few; v_call: TRBV2; d_call: .; j_call: TRBJ2-3; cdr3_nt: TGTGCCAGCAGTGCTTGGGATTCCCCGGATACGCAGTATTTT; cdr3_aa: CASSAWDSPDTQYF
clone_size: many; v_call: TRBV29-1; d_call: .; j_call: TRBJ1-2; cdr3_nt: TGCAGCTCCGGTCAGGGGCAAGATGGCTACACCTTC; cdr3_aa: CSSGQGQDGYTF
clone_size: few; v_call: TRBV6-1; d_call: .; j_call: TRBJ2-3; cdr3_nt: TGTGCCAGCAGTGAGGTTGGGCTAGTCACAGATACGCAGTATTTT; cdr3_aa: CASSEVGLVTDTQYF